The 14 T cell receptor beta chains presented below share a single source sample, sequenced in a study of blood T cell repertoires in COVID-19. The assay was immunoSEQ multiplex PCR, and TCRdb's table has in-frame clones only and misses some. The data contain approximately 140,000 clones, more than 75% of them singletons. The specimen was peripheral blood. The receptors shown here come from a man aged 55 to 70 with active or convalescent COVID-19.

This sequence joins TRBV7-3 and TRBJ2-5, with 8 bases matching TRBD2. Germline-derived CDR1 and CDR2 are SGHTA and FQGTGA. The CDR3 has 14 residues. With 2 bases clipped from V and 3 bases from J, the junction kept 2 bases outside the gene matches. The CDR3 is CASSLGLAEETQYF. The CDR3 coding sequence is TGTGCCAGCAGCTTAGGACTAGCTGAAGAGACCCAGTACTTC.

This clone was observed a few times. The rearrangement links TRBV28 to TRBJ1-5; 8 bases are a match to TRBD1. With 6 bases clipped from V and 0 bases from J, the junction kept 4 bases outside the gene matches. Germline V gene lookup returns CDR1 MDHEN and CDR2 SYDVKM. This CDR3 has 15 amino acids. CDR3 loop: CASSPTGGSNQPQHF. CDR3 coding DNA: TGTGCCAGCAGCCCAACAGGGGGTAGCAATCAGCCCCAGCATTTT.

This clone was seen a few times. The chain employs TRBV2 and TRBJ2-6; D perhaps matches TRBD2 (5 bases). The CDR3 is made up of 15 amino acids. Germline CDR1 is SNHLY and CDR2 is FYNNEI. Trimming shortened V by 4 bases and J by 2 bases, and 9 bases separated the two germline ends. CDR3 sequence reads: CASSVSGAGANVLTF. The DNA for the CDR3 is TGTGCCAGCAGTGTAAGCGGCGCTGGGGCCAACGTCCTGACTTTC.

This chain links TRBV30 with TRBJ2-3; 10 bases are shared with TRBD2. With 4 bases clipped from V and 4 bases from J, the junction kept 2 bases outside the gene matches. The CDR3 is made up of 13 amino acids. Per the germline V gene, CDR1 is GTSNPN and CDR2 is SVGIG (reference sequence). The CDR3 sequence: CAWTSGSSDTQYF. The CDR3 bases are TGTGCCTGGACTAGCGGGAGCTCAGATACGCAGTATTTT.

The V and J genes are TRBV15 and TRBJ1-5, with 8 bases lining up with TRBD1. After removal of 6 bases from V and 2 bases from J, the junction contained 9 bases not matched to a gene. The germline V gene has CDR1 LNHNV and CDR2 YYDKDF (reference sequence). The CDR3 has 16 amino acids. Here the CDR3 reads CATSFDRGIRNQPQHF. The CDR3 bases are TGTGCCACCAGTTTCGACAGGGGAATTCGCAATCAGCCCCAGCATTTT.

This chain joins TRBV5-4 and TRBJ2-1; 11 bases map to TRBD2. Germline CDR1 SGHNT, CDR2 YYREEE (reference sequence). The CDR3 length is 14 residues. J gave up 9 bases and V 2 bases, and 4 bases lay outside the gene matches. This CDR3 is CASSLRGTSGEQFF. CDR3 nucleotides: TGTGCCAGCAGCTTACGAGGGACTAGCGGTGAGCAGTTCTTC.

The chain recombines TRBV7-9 with TRBJ1-1, with no clear D. The CDR3 runs to 15 residues. Germline V gene sequence: CDR1 SEHNR, CDR2 FQNEAQ (reference sequence). V was pared by 5 bases and J by 1 base, with 14 bases between. In nucleotides, the CDR3 is TGTGCCAGCAGCCCTGGACGCGAGGGGAACACTGAAGCTTTCTTT. It translates to CASSPGREGNTEAFF. Full variable domain (missing parts from reference TRBV7-9 and TRBJ1-1): DTGVSQNPRHKITKRGQNVTFRCDPISEHNRLYWYRQTLGQGPEFLTYFQNEAQLEKSRLLSDRFSAERPKGSFSTLEIQRTEQGDSAMYLCASSPGREGNTEAFFGQGTRLTVV.

The chain combines TRBV18 with TRBJ2-5; 7 nucleotides line up with TRBD2. The germline gives CDR1 KGHSH, CDR2 LQKENI. This CDR3 spans 14 amino acids. The V and J ends lost 3 bases and 3 bases, in that order; junction bases with no gene match: 4. The DNA of the CDR3 is TGTGCCAGCTCACCTGCTAGCGGCAAAGAGACCCAGTACTTC. It yields the protein CASSPASGKETQYF.

The rearrangement uses TRBV29-1 and TRBJ1-2; a possible D gene is TRBD1 (5 bases). The germline V gene encodes CDR1 SQVTM and CDR2 ANQGSEA. The CDR3 is 11 residues long. In DNA form, the CDR3 reads TGCAGTACCAGGGAAGGCTATGGCTACACCTTC. Its protein product is CSTREGYGYTF.

The chain joins TRBV2 to TRBJ1-5; 8 bases align to TRBD1. Unmatched junction bases numbered 8, after V lost 5 bases and J lost 5 bases. Germline CDR1 reads SNHLY; CDR2 reads FYNNEI. The CDR3 spans 15 residues. CDR3 loop: CASSIMGQEDQPQHF. The DNA of the CDR3 is TGTGCCAGCAGTATTATGGGACAGGAGGATCAGCCCCAGCATTTT.

The chain joins TRBV7-8 to TRBJ2-3; weak D call: TRBD2 (5 bases). The V gene lost 8 bases and the J gene lost 3 bases, with 12 bases spanning the gap. The V gene's germline CDR1 is SGHVS and CDR2 FQNEAQ. The CDR3 contains 13 residues. The CDR3 loop is CASGLASTDTQYF. The CDR3 region has the DNA TGTGCCAGCGGGTTAGCGTCTACAGATACGCAGTATTTT.

This chain links TRBV9 with TRBJ2-3, with D maybe TRBD1 (5 bases). In germline, CDR1 is SGDLS, CDR2 YYNGEE. There are 15 residues in the CDR3. V was shortened by 1 base and J by 0 bases, with 9 bases between the two germline ends. Here the CDR3 DNA reads TGTGCCAGCAGCGTAATTGGGGCCAGCACAGATACGCAGTATTTT. It specifies CASSVIGASTDTQYF.

The J gene is TRBJ1-1, the V gene TRBV25-1, with D possibly matching TRBD1 (6 bases). V gave up 4 bases and J gave up 5 bases, with 14 bases separating them. Germline lookup yields CDR1 MGHDK and CDR2 SYGVNS. The CDR3 covers 14 residues. CDR3 in amino acids: CASSGGGAGTEAFF. The DNA of the CDR3 is TGTGCCAGCAGTGGAGGGGGTGCAGGGACTGAAGCTTTCTTT.

The chain employs TRBV6-2 or TRBV6-3 and TRBJ1-2; D perhaps matches TRBD1 (5 bases). CDR1 is MNHEY, CDR2 SVGEGT, per germline. There are 15 residues in the CDR3. The germline V and J ends were trimmed by 0 bases and 8 bases, with 16 bases remaining between them. The CDR3 DNA reads as TGTGCCAGCAGTTACTCGGAACAGGCATTTGGAGGCTACACCTTC. This encodes CASSYSEQAFGGYTF.